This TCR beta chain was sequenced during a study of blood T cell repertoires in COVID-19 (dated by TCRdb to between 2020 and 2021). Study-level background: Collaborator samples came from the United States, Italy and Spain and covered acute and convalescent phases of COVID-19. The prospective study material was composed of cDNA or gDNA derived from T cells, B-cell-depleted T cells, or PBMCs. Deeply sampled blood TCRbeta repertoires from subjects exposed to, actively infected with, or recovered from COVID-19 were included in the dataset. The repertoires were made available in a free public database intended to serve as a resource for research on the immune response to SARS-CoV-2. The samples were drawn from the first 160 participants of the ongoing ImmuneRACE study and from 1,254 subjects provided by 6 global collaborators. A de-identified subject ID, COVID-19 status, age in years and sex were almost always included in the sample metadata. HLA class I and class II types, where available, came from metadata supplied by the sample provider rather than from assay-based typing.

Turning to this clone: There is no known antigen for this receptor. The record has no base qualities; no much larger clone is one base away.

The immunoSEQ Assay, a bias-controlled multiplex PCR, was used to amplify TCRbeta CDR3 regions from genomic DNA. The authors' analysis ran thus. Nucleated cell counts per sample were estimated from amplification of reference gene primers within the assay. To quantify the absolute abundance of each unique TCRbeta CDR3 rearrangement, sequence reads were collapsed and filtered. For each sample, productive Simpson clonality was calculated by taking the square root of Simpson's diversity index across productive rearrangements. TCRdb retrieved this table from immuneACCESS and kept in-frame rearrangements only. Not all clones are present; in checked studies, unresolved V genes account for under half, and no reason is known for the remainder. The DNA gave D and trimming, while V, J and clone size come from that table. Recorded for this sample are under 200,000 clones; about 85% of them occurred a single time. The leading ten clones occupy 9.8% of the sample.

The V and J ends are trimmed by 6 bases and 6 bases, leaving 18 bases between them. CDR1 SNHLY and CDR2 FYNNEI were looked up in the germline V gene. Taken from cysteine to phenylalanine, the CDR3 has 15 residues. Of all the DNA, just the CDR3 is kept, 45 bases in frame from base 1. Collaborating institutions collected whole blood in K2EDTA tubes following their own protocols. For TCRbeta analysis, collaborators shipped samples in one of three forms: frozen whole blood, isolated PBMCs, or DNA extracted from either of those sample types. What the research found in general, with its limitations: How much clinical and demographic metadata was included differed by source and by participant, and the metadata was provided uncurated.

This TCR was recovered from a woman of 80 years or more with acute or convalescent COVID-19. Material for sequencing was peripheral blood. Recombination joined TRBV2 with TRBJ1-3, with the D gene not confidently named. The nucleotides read TGTGCCAGCAGCCTAGATTCGGATCGGTCAAACACCATATATTTT. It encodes CASSLDSDRSNTIYF.